This T cell receptor beta chain was identified in a study of T cell responses to AZD1222 COVID-19 vaccine (dated by TCRdb to about 2021). Describing the broader study: Because spike-specific TCR depth and breadth did not differ between the two schedules, AZD1222 recipients who got a second dose at roughly 4 weeks were pooled with those who got a second dose at roughly 12 weeks. Enrollment into the trials was organized by age into subgroups of 18-55, 56-69 and 70-plus years, and those subgroups contained roughly 150, 30 and 60 TCR-sequenced participants, respectively. A total of 233 trial participants underwent TCR sequencing, of whom under 220 had received two doses of AZD1222 and approximately 26 had received two doses of the MenACWY control vaccine. Results and caveats for the whole study, not just this receptor: Epitopes outside the regions mutated in the B.1.351 and B.1.1.7 variants were reportedly recognized by nearly half of the unique spike-specific TCRs. Participants were mostly white British, with more females than males. The authors suggested clonal diversity may have been underestimated. Vaccine-associated CD4 TCRs spanned the whole spike protein, with dominant responses in regions 160-218 and 743-854. The 56-69-year group was small, and its depth increase did not reach significance, likely because of low power. Only five or six AZD1222 recipients were SARS-CoV-2 seropositive at baseline, limiting conclusions about previously exposed vaccinees. After two AZD1222 doses, both the breadth and the depth of spike-specific TCRs were significantly higher than at day 0 and than in MenACWY recipients. Because no samples from the day 14 peak response were available, repertoires could be characterized only after the peak T cell response.

Comment on this clone: Its specific antigen is unknown. Within one base of it there is no much larger clone, and no base qualities were kept.

The CDR3 regions of human TCRbeta chains were subjected to immunosequencing. The original methods were these. Repertoire TCRs were checked for matches against a reference library of SARS-CoV-2-specific TCRs that had been generated using the MIRA antigen-specificity platform. Breadth was defined as the fraction of unique TCRs that were SARS-CoV-2-associated. Depth was defined as the fraction of total T cells that were SARS-CoV-2-associated. Using the MIRA data, each spike-specific TCR was mapped to the spike region that the TCR reacts to and placed in a CD4 or CD8 class. Log10-transformed breadth and depth values were compared by one-way ANOVA with Sidak's multiple comparisons tests. The immuneACCESS repertoire file appears here via TCRdb, limited to in-frame rearrangements. These files lack a portion of the clones; in checked studies, under half of the deficit traces to unresolved V genes, and the cause of the others is not known. The V and J calls and clone size were taken over from that table, and D and trimming were inferred from the DNA. The sample table records more than 250,000 clones; 85% to 95% of these occur just once. The top ten clonotypes cover 0.55% of the sample.

V drops 6 bases and J drops 6 bases, leaving 8 bases in between. CDR1 and CDR2 are read off the germline V gene as SNHLY and FYNNEI. Taken from cysteine to phenylalanine, the CDR3 has 11 residues. Only the CDR3 part of the read is kept: 33 bases, read in frame from the first base. In light of the paper, this sample's time point label describes: baseline before first vaccination. Vaccinee samples were obtained from the UK trials COV001 and COV002, which included a single-blind randomized controlled phase 2/3 trial of AZD1222 (ChAdOx1 nCoV-19) in healthy adults. Trial participant PBMC samples were collected at day 0 and day 28 after the second dose for TCRbeta chain sequencing.

The source material was peripheral blood, sampled on day 0 of AZD1222 vaccination. This sequence was found in an adult in good health. This chain joins TRBV2 to TRBJ1-2, with the identity of the D gene unclear. DNA sequence: TGTGCCAGCAGAAGGGATGATGGCTACACCTTC. The resulting protein is CASRRDDGYTF.